This T cell receptor beta chain was obtained from a study of regulatory T cells in long-lasting Graves disease. Arm-PCR of CDR3 regions and iRepertoire HTBI primers were the basis on which TCR beta libraries were built. TCRdb recomputed calls from the multiplex PCR reads with MiXCR, one row per CDR3 protein. The repertoire has roughly 350,000 distinct CDR3 sequences, approximately 15% of them found once; the top ten carry about 27%. Losses at the gene ends were 6 bases for V and 1 base for J; bases not matched to a gene: 6. CDR3 length: 15 residues. The V gene's germline CDR1 is SEHNR and CDR2 FQNEAQ (reference sequence). The sample's time point: newly diagnosed GD, antithyroid drugs for less than 3 months. PBMC-derived RNA was used for the TCR library. The sample also formed part of further work on T cells in Graves' hyperthyroidism and ophthalmopathy.

Sequencing was performed on peripheral blood mononuclear cells (PBMCs), taken at new diagnosis, from a patient treated with antithyroid drugs. This chain joins TRBV7-9 and TRBJ1-3, with TRBD1 matching 7 bases. The sequence was collected from a man aged 40-55 years with Graves disease. The CDR3 DNA is TGTGCCAGCAGAGCAGGGGGTGTTTCTGGAAACACCATATATTTT. It is translated as CASRAGGVSGNTIYF.